This TCR beta chain comes out of a study of beta chain features in type 1 diabetes. Findings of the study overall: Type 1 diabetes patients had TCRB CDR3s that were shorter (moderately but significantly so) in all four CD4+ subsets. More deletions and fewer insertions at VDJ junctions were found in patients with type 1 diabetes.

Sorting gave populations that all exceeded 95% purity. V gave up 0 bases and J gave up 9 bases, with 5 bases separating them. CDR1 is SGHTA and CDR2 is FQGNSA in the germline V gene. The CDR3 extends over 11 amino acids. In this sample, this clone turned up once. Its antigen is as yet unknown. The study reverse transcribed the entire isolated RNA, so it sequenced expressed TCRB transcripts. There were 3.5 million or so reads on average in the naive, central memory and regulatory T cell samples. Using immunoSEQ multiplex PCR, the repertoire was profiled, and TCRdb retains in-frame clones only, with some absent. The data contain over 200,000 clones, roughly a tenth of them singletons.

The chain employs TRBV7-2 and TRBJ2-5; D call uncertain. Sequencing was performed on naive CD4+ T cells from blood. The receptor's source is a young man with type 1 diabetes. CDR3 sequence reads: CASSLAVAQYF. The CDR3 bases are TGTGCCAGCAGCTTAGCGGTAGCCCAGTACTTC.